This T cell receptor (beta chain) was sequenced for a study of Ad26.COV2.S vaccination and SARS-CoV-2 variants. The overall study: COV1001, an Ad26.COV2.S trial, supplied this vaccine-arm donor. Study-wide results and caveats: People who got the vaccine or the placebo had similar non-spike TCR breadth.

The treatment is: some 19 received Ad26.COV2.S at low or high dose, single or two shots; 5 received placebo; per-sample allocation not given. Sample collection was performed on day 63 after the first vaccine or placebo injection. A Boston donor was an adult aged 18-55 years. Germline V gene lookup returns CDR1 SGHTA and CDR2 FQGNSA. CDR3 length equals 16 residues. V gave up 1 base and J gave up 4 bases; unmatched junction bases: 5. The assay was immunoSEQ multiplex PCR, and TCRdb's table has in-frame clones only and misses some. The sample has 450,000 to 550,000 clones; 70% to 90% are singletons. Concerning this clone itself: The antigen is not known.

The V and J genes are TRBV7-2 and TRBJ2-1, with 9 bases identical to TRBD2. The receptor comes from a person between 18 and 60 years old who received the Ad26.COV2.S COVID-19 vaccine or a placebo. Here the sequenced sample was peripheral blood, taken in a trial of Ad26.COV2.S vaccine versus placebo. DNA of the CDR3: TGTGCCAGCAGCTTAGTTAGCGGGAGTCGTTACAATGAGCAGTTCTTC. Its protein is CASSLVSGSRYNEQFF.